This TCR beta chain is from a study of blood T cell repertoires in COVID-19. Study as a whole: The analysed material was cDNA or gDNA that came from T cells, B-cell-depleted T cells, or PBMCs.

V trimming: 0 bases; J trimming: 0 bases; junction bases outside the gene matches: 15. The CDR3 is made up of 20 amino acids. The germline CDR1 and CDR2 sequences are LGHNA and YNFKEQ. This clone appeared a single time. How the authors handled the data: Using reference gene primer amplification, nucleated cell counts were estimated. Data came from immunoSEQ multiplex PCR; TCRdb stores just in-frame clones and leaves some out. Clone size and the V and J calls come from that table; the DNA yielded D and trimming. The sample consists of 60,000 or so clones, roughly 68% of them appearing once. This rearrangement joins TRBV4-2 to TRBJ2-7, with 9 bases fitting TRBD2. The clonotype originates from an elderly woman with acute or convalescent COVID-19. Sequencing was done on a sample of peripheral blood. CDR3 residues: CASSQDGLRLADPSSYEQYF. In DNA, the CDR3 is TGTGCCAGCAGCCAAGACGGGCTTAGACTAGCGGATCCTTCCTCCTACGAGCAGTACTTC.